These T cell receptor beta chains were read from a single sample in a study of CD8 T cells in ankylosing spondylitis. TCRdb reanalysed the 5' RACE reads using MiXCR and keeps one entry per CDR3 protein. This sample yields 470,000 or so distinct CDR3 sequences, of which around 26% are seen a single time; 0.85% to 1% belongs to the top ten. Sequences were obtained from blood, either unsorted or a sorted T cell fraction (not recorded which). The receptors were sampled from a male donor with ankylosing spondylitis. Each CDR3 is given with its conserved first and last residue. The D gene is left open where the match is weak. Only some rows state a clone size, as once, few, many or a class for expanded clones.

v_call	d_call	clone_size	cdr3_length	j_call	cdr3_nt	cdr3_aa
TRBV20-1	TRBD1	-	16	TRBJ2-3	TGCAGTGCGAGAGAAGGGACAGGGGGCGACACAGATACGCAGTATTTT	CSAREGTGGDTDTQYF
TRBV5-1	-	many	16	TRBJ1-6	TGCGCCAGCAGCCCACACCCCGAAGTAGTGAATTCACCCCTCCACTTT	CASSPHPEVVNSPLHF
TRBV5-1	TRBD2	-	14	TRBJ2-3	TGCGCCAGCAGCTTGACTAGCGGGAGTTATACGCAGTATTTT	CASSLTSGSYTQYF
TRBV3-1	-	-	17	TRBJ2-5	TGTGCCAGCAGCCAAGAACGGAAACTAGTGTTTGGGGAGACCCAGTACTTC	CASSQERKLVFGETQYF
TRBV5-1	-	-	15	TRBJ2-7	TGCGCCAGCAGCCGTGGGACTCCCGGAGCCTACGAGCAGTACTTC	CASSRGTPGAYEQYF
TRBV5-1	-	-	16	TRBJ1-1	TGCGCCAGCAGCTTGGTGGGGGCAGCGGGGAACACTGAAGCTTTCTTT	CASSLVGAAGNTEAFF
TRBV11-2	-	-	16	TRBJ1-3	TGTGCCAGCAGCTGGGGCCCCGGGGTCTCTGGAAACACCATATATTTT	CASSWGPGVSGNTIYF
TRBV10-3	TRBD2	once	17	TRBJ2-7	TGTGCCATCAGCGATAGGGGACTAGCGGGAAGGGCCTACGAGCAGTACTTC	CAISDRGLAGRAYEQYF
TRBV20-1	TRBD2	few	16	TRBJ2-3	TGCAGTGCTCCCGACGGTTCTAGCGGGGTGGGGGATACGCAGTATTTT	CSAPDGSSGVGDTQYF
TRBV5-1	-	-	16	TRBJ2-3	TGCGCCAGCAGCTTGGCGGGAATGACTAGCACAGATACGCAGTATTTT	CASSLAGMTSTDTQYF
TRBV5-1	-	few	15	TRBJ2-1	TGCGCCAGCAGCGCGCGGGGCCCCTCCTACAATGAGCAGTTCTTC	CASSARGPSYNEQFF
TRBV5-1	-	few	15	TRBJ1-1	TGCGCCAGCAGCCCCGGGACGTTACAGGGCACTGAAGCTTTCTTT	CASSPGTLQGTEAFF
TRBV20-1	-	-	16	TRBJ1-2	TGCAGTGCTAGGGCAAGGTCCTACCTGTTGGACTATGGCTACACCTTC	CSARARSYLLDYGYTF
TRBV7-6	TRBD2	-	16	TRBJ2-5	TGTGCCAGCAGCCCTAGGACTAGCGACACGTCCCAGACCCAGTACTTC	CASSPRTSDTSQTQYF
TRBV5-1	TRBD2	few	16	TRBJ2-3	TGCGCCAGCAGCCCTCCTGTGAGCGGGAGGACAGATACGCAGTATTTT	CASSPPVSGRTDTQYF
TRBV12-3/TRBV12-4	-	-	14	TRBJ2-5	TGTGCCAGCAGCTCAGGTTATGACCAAGAGACCCAGTACTTC	CASSSGYDQETQYF
TRBV29-1	TRBD2	-	15	TRBJ2-3	TGCAGCGGACGGACTAGCGGGGCCAACACAGATACGCAGTATTTT	CSGRTSGANTDTQYF
TRBV20-1	-	-	13	TRBJ2-7	TGCAGTGCTAGTGTCGGTTGGGGCAGGGAGCAGTACTTC	CSASVGWGREQYF
TRBV3-1	-	many	14	TRBJ1-3	TGTGCCAGCAGGGAACGGAAGGCTGGAAACACCATATATTTT	CASRERKAGNTIYF
TRBV4-2	TRBD2	few	16	TRBJ2-3	TGTGCCAGCAGCCAACCCCCGGGACTAGCGGGAGAGACGCAGTATTTT	CASSQPPGLAGETQYF
TRBV7-8	-	few	14	TRBJ2-3	TGTGCCAGCAGCAACAACGGGATGACAGATACGCAGTATTTT	CASSNNGMTDTQYF
TRBV7-6	-	-	12	TRBJ2-7	TGTGCCAGCAGCGAAAGAAGGACCGAGCAGTACTTC	CASSERRTEQYF
TRBV20-1	-	-	11	TRBJ1-1	TGCAGTTCCAGGGGAGGCACTGAAGCTTTCTTT	CSSRGGTEAFF
TRBV5-1	-	-	16	TRBJ2-5	TGCGCCAGCAGCTTGGGAGGGACCGTTCCCCAAGAGACCCAGTACTTC	CASSLGGTVPQETQYF
TRBV5-1	TRBD1	few	15	TRBJ1-6	TGCGCCAGCAGACTTGGGGACAGGGGGTATTCACCCCTCCACTTT	CASRLGDRGYSPLHF
TRBV20-1	-	few	13	TRBJ2-7	TGCAGTCCCGGGGACTTCCGGGACGCCGAGCAGTACTTC	CSPGDFRDAEQYF
TRBV5-1	-	-	16	TRBJ2-2	TGCGCCAGCAGCTTCACAGGGCACCAGAACACCGGGGAGCTGTTTTTT	CASSFTGHQNTGELFF
TRBV2	-	-	14	TRBJ1-5	TGTGCCAGCAGTCTTACCTCCTGGGATCAGCCCCAGCATTTT	CASSLTSWDQPQHF
TRBV12-3/TRBV12-4	-	few	14	TRBJ2-1	TGTGCCAGCAGTTCTAACGGGGGCGGCGGTGAGCAGTTCTTC	CASSSNGGGGEQFF
TRBV2	-	few	14	TRBJ1-5	TGTGCCAGCATGGTGAACAGGGGCAATCAGCCCCAGCATTTT	CASMVNRGNQPQHF
TRBV7-9	-	few	12	TRBJ1-1	TGTGCCAGCAGCCGAATGGTCACTGAAGCTTTCTTT	CASSRMVTEAFF
TRBV5-1	-	many	14	TRBJ2-5	TGCGCCAGCAGCTTGGTGGTCTCCCAAGAGACCCAGTACTTC	CASSLVVSQETQYF
TRBV20-1	TRBD1	few	12	TRBJ1-5	TGCAGTAGTGGACAGGGAAGGCAGCCCCAGCATTTT	CSSGQGRQPQHF
TRBV25-1	TRBD2	once	17	TRBJ2-2	TGTGCCAGCAGTGAATATGGAGGGAGGGCCGATGGCGGGGAGCTGTTTTTT	CASSEYGGRADGGELFF
TRBV5-1	TRBD1	few	16	TRBJ1-1	TGCGCCAGCAGCCCTAGGACGGACAGGGCGAACACTGAAGCTTTCTTT	CASSPRTDRANTEAFF
TRBV7-9	TRBD2	few	14	TRBJ2-7	TGTGCCAGCAGCTTAGGGCTAGCGGGAGGGCATTGGTACTTC	CASSLGLAGGHWYF
TRBV7-9	TRBD1	-	15	TRBJ1-4	TGTGCCAGCAGCTATACAGGGGGGGCTAATGAAAAACTGTTTTTT	CASSYTGGANEKLFF
TRBV6-1	-	-	14	TRBJ2-5	TGTGCCAGCAGCCAGGACCGAGTACGAGAGACCCAGTACTTC	CASSQDRVRETQYF
TRBV5-1	-	few	14	TRBJ1-1	TGCGCCAGCAGCTTGGATCGTACTAACCCTGAAGCTTTCTTT	CASSLDRTNPEAFF
TRBV10-3	TRBD1	-	14	TRBJ1-2	TGTGCCATCAGTGAGATGGGACAGGCGCTTGGCTACACCTTC	CAISEMGQALGYTF
TRBV29-1	TRBD1	few	14	TRBJ1-1	TGCAGCGTCCGGGACAGGGGGCGTGGGACTGAAGCTTTCTTT	CSVRDRGRGTEAFF